This T cell receptor beta chain comes out of a study of PD-L1 blockade in urothelial cancer. The time point: pretreatment peripheral blood. Each PCR had synthetic TCR analog templates added to it as a spike-in. This table comes from immunoSEQ multiplex PCR, and its TCRdb copy is limited to in-frame clones, with some not included. The table includes 95,000 to 100,000 clones, around 90% detected once. Germline lookup yields CDR1 SGHNT and CDR2 YYREEE (reference sequence). The V end was cut by 4 bases, the J end by 1 base, with 14 bases between. The CDR3 extends over 16 amino acids. This clonotype was obtained from a man aged 55 to 70 with urothelial cancer. Sequenced here: PBMCs, sampled around atezolizumab (anti-PD-L1) treatment. The V call is TRBV5-4, the J call TRBJ1-4; D may be TRBD1 (5 bases). For the CDR3, the DNA is TGTGCCAGCAGCCTGCAAGGGGCCGGAACTAATGAAAAACTGTTTTTT. This codes for CASSLQGAGTNEKLFF. Using reference TRBV5-4 and TRBJ1-4 for the parts outside the CDR3, the full variable domain is ETGVTQSPTHLIKTRGQQVTLRCSSQSGHNTVSWYQQALGQGPQFIFQYYREEENGRGNFPPRFSGLQFPNYSSELNVNALELDDSALYLCASSLQGAGTNEKLFFGSGTQLSVL.